The 9 T cell receptor beta chains in this list originate from one sample, sequenced in a study of beta chain features in type 1 diabetes. Broader study findings: Among patients with Type 1 diabetes, TCRB CDR3s were moderately but significantly shorter in every one of the four CD4+ subsets.

Expressed TCRB transcripts were sequenced after all isolated RNA was converted to cDNA. Using immunoSEQ multiplex PCR, the repertoire was profiled, and TCRdb retains in-frame clones only, with some absent. The sample contains some 700,000 clones, around 15% of which appear only once. No antigen is known for these receptors. Sequenced material: naive CD4+ T cells from blood. The receptors were sampled from a man between 18 and 29 years old with type 1 diabetes.

CDR3 in DNA: TGTGCCAGCAGTGAACCGTTTCCGGGACAGGAGAACACCGGGGAGCTGTTTTTT. Translated, it gives CASSEPFPGQENTGELFF. V and J are TRBV2 and TRBJ2-2, with TRBD1 matching 8 bases. This CDR3 is 18 amino acids long. V lost 2 bases, J lost 1 base, and 9 bases stayed unmatched. The germline V gene has CDR1 SNHLY and CDR2 FYNNEI.

This chain connects TRBV7-3 to TRBJ2-7, with 7 bases fitting TRBD1. The CDR3 is 13 amino acids. V was pared by 1 base and J by 6 bases, with 3 bases of the junction left unmatched. CDR1 SGHTA and CDR2 FQGTGA come from the germline V gene. This CDR3 reads CASSLSAGGEQYF. The CDR3, as DNA: TGTGCCAGCAGCTTAAGTGCAGGGGGCGAGCAGTACTTC.

The genes are TRBV10-3 and TRBJ2-6; no reliable D call. V was trimmed by 4 bases and J by 0 bases, leaving 4 bases between them. The CDR3 is 14 residues long. Germline V CDR1 and CDR2: ENHRY, SYGVKD. This CDR3 reads CAISVSSGANVLTF. The CDR3 DNA sequence: TGTGCCATCAGTGTAAGCTCTGGGGCCAACGTCCTGACTTTC.

The J gene is TRBJ2-5, the V gene TRBV5-1; D is uncertain. V dropped 0 bases and J dropped 1 base, with 7 bases sitting between them. There are 14 residues in the CDR3. Germline assignment: CDR1 SGHRS and CDR2 YFSETQ. CDR3: CASSLGVLQETQYF. Written as DNA, the CDR3 is TGCGCCAGCAGCTTGGGGGTACTCCAAGAGACCCAGTACTTC.

V is TRBV5-1 and J is TRBJ2-5; TRBD2 is a possible D gene (5 bases). Trimming cost V 3 bases and J 2 bases, with 17 bases left between them. The germline gives CDR1 SGHRS, CDR2 YFSETQ. The CDR3 sequence is 16 residues long. DNA for the CDR3: TGCGCCAGCAGCTCGGCTAAGGGAGCCGTACAAGAGACCCAGTACTTC. Its translation: CASSSAKGAVQETQYF.

The gene calls are TRBV19 and TRBJ2-6; D is ambiguous. Germline assignment: CDR1 LNHDA and CDR2 SQIVND (reference sequence). The CDR3 consists of 18 residues. The V end was cut by 2 bases, the J end by 0 bases, with 14 bases between. The CDR3 DNA follows: TGTGCCAGTAGTATATTCAAGGTCCCGTACTCTGGGGCCAACGTCCTGACTTTC. As protein: CASSIFKVPYSGANVLTF.

This rearrangement joins TRBV6-6 to TRBJ2-3; maybe TRBD1 (7 bases). The germline V and J ends were trimmed by 5 bases and 5 bases, with 20 bases remaining between them. Germline loops: CDR1 MNHNY, CDR2 SVGAGI (reference sequence). This CDR3 comprises 16 residues. The CDR3 nucleotides read TGTGCCAGCAGTCCGGGAAGGGGGCCCGGGAGAGATACGCAGTATTTT. It specifies CASSPGRGPGRDTQYF.

V gene TRBV5-6 combines with J gene TRBJ2-2; D may be TRBD1 or TRBD2 (7 bases each). In germline, CDR1 is SGHDT, CDR2 YYEEEE. The V end lost 4 bases, the J end lost 4 bases, and 17 bases lay between the germline ends. The CDR3 has 16 amino acids. The CDR3 bases are TGTGCCAGCAGCCGGACAGGCCGCGGGGGCACCGGGGAGCTGTTTTTT. This sequence encodes CASSRTGRGGTGELFF.

The rearrangement uses TRBV11-2 and TRBJ2-2; 8 positions agree with TRBD1. Germline values: CDR1 SGHAT, CDR2 FQNNGV. This CDR3 has 17 amino acids. V was pared by 5 bases and J by 0 bases, with 8 bases of the junction left unmatched. The chain's CDR3 is CASSPSTGASNTGELFF. CDR3 sequence (DNA): TGTGCCAGCAGCCCCTCGACAGGGGCCTCGAACACCGGGGAGCTGTTTTTT.